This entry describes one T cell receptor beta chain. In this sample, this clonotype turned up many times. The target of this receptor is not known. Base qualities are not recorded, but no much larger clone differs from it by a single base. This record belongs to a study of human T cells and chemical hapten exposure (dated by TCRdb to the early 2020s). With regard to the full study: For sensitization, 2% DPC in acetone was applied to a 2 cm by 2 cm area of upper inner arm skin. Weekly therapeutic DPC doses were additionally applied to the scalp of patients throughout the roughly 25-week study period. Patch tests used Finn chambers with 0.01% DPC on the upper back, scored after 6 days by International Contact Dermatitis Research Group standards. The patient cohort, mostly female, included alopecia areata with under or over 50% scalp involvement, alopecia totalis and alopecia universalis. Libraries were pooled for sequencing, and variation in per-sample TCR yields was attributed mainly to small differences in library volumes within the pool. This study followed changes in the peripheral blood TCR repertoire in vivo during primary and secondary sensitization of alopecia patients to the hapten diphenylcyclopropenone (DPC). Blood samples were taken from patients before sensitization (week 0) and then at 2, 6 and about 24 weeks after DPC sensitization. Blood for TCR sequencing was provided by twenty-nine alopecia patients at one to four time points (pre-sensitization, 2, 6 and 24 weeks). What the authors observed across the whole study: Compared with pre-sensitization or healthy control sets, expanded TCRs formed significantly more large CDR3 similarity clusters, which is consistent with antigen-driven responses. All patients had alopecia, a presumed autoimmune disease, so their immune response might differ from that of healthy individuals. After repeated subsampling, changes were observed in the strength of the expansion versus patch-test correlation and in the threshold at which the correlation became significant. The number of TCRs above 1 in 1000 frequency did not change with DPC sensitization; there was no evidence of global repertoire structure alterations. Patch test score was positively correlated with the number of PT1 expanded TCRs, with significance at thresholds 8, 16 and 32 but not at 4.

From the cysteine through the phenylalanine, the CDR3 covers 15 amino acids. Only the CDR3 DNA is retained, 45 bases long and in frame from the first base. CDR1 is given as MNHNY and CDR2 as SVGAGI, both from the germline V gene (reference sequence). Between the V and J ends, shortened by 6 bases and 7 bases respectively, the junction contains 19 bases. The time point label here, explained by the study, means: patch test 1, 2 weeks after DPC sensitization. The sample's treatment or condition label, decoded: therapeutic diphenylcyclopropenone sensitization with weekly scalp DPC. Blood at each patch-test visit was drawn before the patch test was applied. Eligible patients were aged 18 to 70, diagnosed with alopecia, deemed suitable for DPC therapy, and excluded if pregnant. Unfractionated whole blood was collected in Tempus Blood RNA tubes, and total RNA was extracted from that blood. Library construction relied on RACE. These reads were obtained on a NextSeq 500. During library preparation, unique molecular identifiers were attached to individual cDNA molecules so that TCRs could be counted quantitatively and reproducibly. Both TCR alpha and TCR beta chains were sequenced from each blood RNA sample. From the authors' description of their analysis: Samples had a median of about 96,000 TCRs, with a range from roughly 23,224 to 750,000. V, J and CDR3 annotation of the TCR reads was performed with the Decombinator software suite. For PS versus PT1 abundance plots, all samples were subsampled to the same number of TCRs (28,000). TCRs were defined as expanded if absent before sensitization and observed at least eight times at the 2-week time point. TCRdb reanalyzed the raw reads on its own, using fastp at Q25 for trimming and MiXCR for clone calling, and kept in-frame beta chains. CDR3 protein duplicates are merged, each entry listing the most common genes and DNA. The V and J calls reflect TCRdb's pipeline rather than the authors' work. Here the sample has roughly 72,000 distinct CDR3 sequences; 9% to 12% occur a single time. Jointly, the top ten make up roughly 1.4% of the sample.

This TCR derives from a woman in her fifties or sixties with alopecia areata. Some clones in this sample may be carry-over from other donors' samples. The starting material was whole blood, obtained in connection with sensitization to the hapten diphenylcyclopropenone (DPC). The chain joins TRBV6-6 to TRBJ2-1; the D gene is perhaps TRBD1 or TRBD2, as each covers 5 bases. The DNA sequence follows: TGTGCCAGCAGACCAACACCCGGGACGCCGAATGAGCAGTTCTTC. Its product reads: CASRPTPGTPNEQFF.